These 29 T cell receptor beta chains came from one sample sequenced in a study of blood T cell repertoires in COVID-19. TCRdb keeps only in-frame clones here, not all; method: immunoSEQ multiplex PCR. The sample holds tens of thousands of clones, 83% seen once. The sequenced material came from peripheral blood. Receptors were obtained from a human donor in a cohort sampled during active COVID-19.

This clone appeared a single time. This rearrangement joins TRBV10-2 to TRBJ1-4; 9 nucleotides align to TRBD1. Germline values: CDR1 WSHSY, CDR2 SAAADI. This CDR3 is 15 amino acids long. With V trimmed by 7 bases and J by 10 bases, 13 bases remained unmatched. The DNA of the CDR3 is TGCGCCAGCACCGACTGGACAGGGGTAGGGGGAAAACTGTTTTTT. It codes for CASTDWTGVGGKLFF.

This sequence joins TRBV4-1 and TRBJ2-7, with 12 bases matching TRBD1. From germline, CDR1 is MGHRA and CDR2 YSYEKL. This CDR3 is built from 16 residues. Germline trimming cut 1 base from V and 5 bases from J; bases unmatched to any gene: 6. The CDR3 sequence: CASSQGPGQGADEQYF. The CDR3 bases are TGCGCCAGCAGCCAAGGACCGGGACAGGGGGCCGACGAGCAGTACTTC.

This rearrangement joins TRBV2 to TRBJ2-1, with D perhaps matching TRBD1 (6 bases). Trimming took off 4 bases at V and 2 bases at J, with 9 bases between the two ends. The CDR3 runs 14 residues. Germline CDR1 and CDR2: SNHLY and FYNNEI. The CDR3 DNA follows: TGTGCCAGCAGTGCAGGGGATGCCTACAATGAGCAGTTCTTC. It is translated as CASSAGDAYNEQFF.

The rearrangement links TRBV5-1 to TRBJ1-2; D call uncertain. The CDR3 has 14 residues. The germline V and J ends were trimmed by 4 bases and 3 bases, with 13 bases remaining between them. Germline lookup yields CDR1 SGHRS and CDR2 YFSETQ. CDR3 loop: CASSPAGSYYGYTF. The CDR3 nucleotides are TGCGCCAGCAGCCCAGCCGGGTCCTACTATGGCTACACCTTC.

J is TRBJ2-3 and V is TRBV7-8; 14 nucleotides agree with TRBD2. V was pared by 7 bases and J by 4 bases, with 10 bases of the junction left unmatched. Germline CDR1 and CDR2: SGHVS and FQNEAQ. The CDR3 has 17 amino acids. Here the CDR3 reads CASKGLAGVRISDTQYF. The CDR3, as DNA: TGTGCCAGCAAGGGACTAGCGGGAGTAAGAATCTCAGATACGCAGTATTTT.

The chain links TRBV6-5 to TRBJ2-7, with TRBD1 matching over 8 bases. There are 14 residues in the CDR3. Germline CDR1 reads MNHEY; CDR2 reads SVGAGI. V shed 2 bases and J 4 bases; nucleotides not matched to a gene: 4. CDR3 region: CASSYDRGLYEQYF. CDR3 bases: TGTGCCAGCAGTTACGACAGGGGCTTATACGAGCAGTACTTC.

The chain couples TRBV6-6 to TRBJ2-1, with TRBD2 matching over 8 bases. The J segment lost 5 bases and the V segment lost 1 base, leaving 7 bases of the junction unmatched. Germline V gene data show CDR1 as MNHNY and CDR2 as SVGAGI (reference sequence). This CDR3 contains 16 residues. DNA for the CDR3: TGTGCCAGCAGTTACTTCGACCCGGGAGGGGACAATGAGCAGTTCTTC. Translated, it gives CASSYFDPGGDNEQFF.

The chain is built from TRBV6-6 and TRBJ1-4; the match to TRBD1 covers 7 bases. Germline V gene data show CDR1 as MNHNY and CDR2 as SVGAGI (reference sequence). V was clipped by 2 bases and J by 6 bases; unmatched bases: 9. The CDR3 totals 16 residues. The CDR3 coding sequence is TGTGCCAGCAGTTACCCCGCAGGGGGAGAGGATGAAAAACTGTTTTTT. This translates into CASSYPAGGEDEKLFF.

This sequence joins TRBV6-5 and TRBJ1-2, with 9 bases that match TRBD1. Germline V gene lookup returns CDR1 MNHEY and CDR2 SVGAGI. CDR3 length: 16 amino acids. Losses at the gene ends were 0 bases for V and 4 bases for J; bases not matched to a gene: 6. The CDR3 reads CASSYSTGGLGYGYTF. CDR3 nucleotides: TGTGCCAGCAGTTACTCCACAGGGGGCCTGGGCTATGGCTACACCTTC.

This clone was seen at least ten times. The rearrangement uses TRBV5-4 and TRBJ2-7; TRBD1 agrees at 9 bases. The CDR3 is made up of 14 amino acids. From germline, CDR1 is SGHNT and CDR2 YYREEE (reference sequence). V was clipped by 4 bases and J by 1 base; unmatched bases: 3. The CDR3 coding sequence is TGTGCCAGCAGCGCGGGACAGGGTTCCTACGAGCAGTACTTC. This sequence encodes CASSAGQGSYEQYF.

The rearrangement links TRBV27 to TRBJ1-2; D gene ambiguous. V gave up 8 bases and J gave up 7 bases, with 2 bases separating them. Germline V gives CDR1 MNHEY, CDR2 SMNVEV (reference sequence). CDR3 size: 8 residues. CDR3 sequence reads: CASRGYTF. CDR3 bases: TGTGCCAGCCGTGGCTACACCTTC.

This chain joins TRBV10-3 and TRBJ1-5; TRBD1 might be the D (6 bases). Germline V gene lookup returns CDR1 ENHRY and CDR2 SYGVKD. Trimming removed 3 bases from V and 4 bases from J, with 10 bases in between. This CDR3 comprises 14 residues. The CDR3 reads CAISDLQGNQPQHF. The CDR3 coding sequence is TGTGCCATCAGTGACCTACAGGGAAATCAGCCCCAGCATTTT.

The J gene is TRBJ2-1, the V gene TRBV5-4, with a weak D call TRBD2 (6 bases). CDR3 length equals 16 residues. Trimming took 1 base from V and 5 from J, leaving 16 bases between them. From germline, CDR1 is SGHNT and CDR2 YYREEE (reference sequence). CDR3: CASSLRRGGWDNEQFF. DNA of the CDR3: TGTGCCAGCAGCTTGAGGCGGGGCGGGTGGGACAATGAGCAGTTCTTC.

In regard to this clone: One end of the junction is discordant with germline, which a read error may explain. V is TRBV2 and J is TRBJ2-1, with D maybe TRBD2 (6 bases). This CDR3 contains 15 residues. Germline values: CDR1 SNHLY, CDR2 FYNNEI. CDR3 sequence: CASGEAGRAYNEQFF. CDR3 coding DNA: TGTGCCAGCGGTGAGGCGGGACGGGCCTACAATGAGCAGTTCTTC.

This clone was counted once. The V and J genes are TRBV5-4 and TRBJ2-2; D is perhaps TRBD2 (6 bases). Germline V gene data show CDR1 as SGHNT and CDR2 as YYREEE (reference sequence). The CDR3 contains 15 residues. V lost 4 bases and J lost 0, with 10 bases in between. The CDR3 coding sequence is TGTGCCAGCAGCGCCCGGGAGTCGAACACCGGGGAGCTGTTTTTT. This encodes CASSARESNTGELFF.

The CDR3 nucleotides are TGTGCCAGCTCTTTACGGGCGGGGGCCATTGAAAAACTGTTTTTT. Its protein is CASSLRAGAIEKLFF. The chain employs TRBV28 and TRBJ1-4; D is possibly TRBD1 (6 bases). The CDR3 is made up of 15 amino acids. V was trimmed by 8 bases and J by 7 bases, leaving 20 bases between them. Germline loops: CDR1 MDHEN, CDR2 SYDVKM.

This chain links TRBV7-2 with TRBJ2-1; 10 positions agree with TRBD1. From germline, CDR1 is SGHTA and CDR2 FQGNSA. This CDR3 spans 15 amino acids. The V gene end was trimmed by 4 bases and the J gene end by 4 bases; junction bases not matched to a gene: 4. The CDR3: CASSSRDRGYNEQFF. The CDR3 coding sequence is TGTGCCAGCAGCTCCCGGGACAGGGGATACAATGAGCAGTTCTTC.

The rearrangement joins TRBV6-2 or TRBV6-3 to TRBJ2-6, with D maybe TRBD2 (6 bases). Germline V CDR1 and CDR2: MNHEY, SVGEGT. With 5 bases removed from V and 0 bases from J, the gap between germline ends came to 11 bases. The CDR3 extends over 16 amino acids. The CDR3 spells CASSTGLHSGANVLTF. The CDR3, as DNA: TGTGCCAGCAGTACGGGACTCCACTCTGGGGCCAACGTCCTGACTTTC.

This clone was detected only once. CDR3 in DNA: TGTGCCAGCAGCTTAAATAGCGGGAGAGGCTACGAGCAGTACTTC. Its protein product is CASSLNSGRGYEQYF. The chain has TRBV7-3 and TRBJ2-7; 9 positions agree with TRBD2. The CDR3 consists of 15 residues. The germline CDR1 and CDR2 sequences are SGHTA and FQGTGA. The ends lost 1 base at V and 3 bases at J; junction bases unmatched: 4.

The chain's CDR3 is CASSIRSGQGSNEQFF. The CDR3 DNA is TGTGCCAGTAGTATAAGGTCGGGACAGGGTTCCAATGAGCAGTTCTTC. The V and J genes are TRBV19 and TRBJ2-1, with TRBD1 matching over 9 bases. In germline, CDR1 is LNHDA, CDR2 SQIVND (reference sequence). V shed 2 bases, J shed 6 bases, and the junction held 8 bases outside the gene matches. CDR3 length: 16 residues.

V is TRBV12-5 and J is TRBJ2-2, with TRBD2 matching over 13 bases. Germline values: CDR1 LGHNT, CDR2 FRNRAP. V shed 5 bases and J 6 bases; nucleotides not matched to a gene: 3. This CDR3 contains 15 residues. The CDR3 is CASGITSGRAGELFF. The CDR3 DNA follows: TGTGCTAGTGGTATAACTAGCGGGAGGGCCGGGGAGCTGTTTTTT.

The chain employs TRBV5-1 and TRBJ2-5, with 12 nucleotides matching TRBD1. V was pared by 4 bases and J by 5 bases, with 3 bases of the junction left unmatched. The CDR3 sequence is 14 residues long. Germline loops: CDR1 SGHRS, CDR2 YFSETQ. CDR3: CASSPGQGAETQYF. CDR3 nucleotide sequence: TGCGCCAGCAGCCCGGGACAGGGGGCGGAGACCCAGTACTTC.

This clone was observed once. Compared with germline, one end of the junction differs, possibly owing to a read error. Other DNA sequences in the sample encode the same CDR3. This sequence joins TRBV5-5 and TRBJ2-1, with D tentatively TRBD1 (5 bases). The CDR3 is 12 amino acids. Germline V gene sequence: CDR1 SGHKS, CDR2 YYEKEE (reference sequence). This CDR3 is CASSLQDRGQFF. The CDR3 nucleotides read TGCGCCAGCAGCCTACAGGACCGCGGGCAGTTCTTC.

V gene TRBV15 combines with J gene TRBJ2-7; 9 bases are a match to TRBD1. With V trimmed by 2 bases and J by 5 bases, 10 bases remained unmatched. CDR1 LNHNV and CDR2 YYDKDF come from the germline V gene (reference sequence). The CDR3 extends over 16 amino acids. The CDR3 region is CATSRNSPGTGNEQYF. In DNA form, the CDR3 reads TGTGCCACCAGCAGAAACTCACCTGGGACAGGGAACGAGCAGTACTTC.

In its sample, this clone was seen a few times. The rearrangement uses TRBV15 and TRBJ1-5; D not resolved. Trimming shortened V by 3 bases and J by 0 bases, and 15 bases separated the two germline ends. The CDR3 is made up of 17 amino acids. Germline CDR1 LNHNV, CDR2 YYDKDF (reference sequence). The CDR3 DNA reads as TGTGCCACCAGCAGTGGGAGTAACCTATATAGCAATCAGCCCCAGCATTTT. This translates into CATSSGSNLYSNQPQHF.

CDR3 sequence (DNA): TGTGCCAGCAGTTTGGGACTAGCGGGGCCGTGGGGTACGCAGTATTTT. Translating it yields CASSLGLAGPWGTQYF. The chain combines TRBV27 with TRBJ2-3; TRBD2 matches 13 bases. The CDR3 has 16 amino acids. Per the germline V gene, CDR1 is MNHEY and CDR2 is SMNVEV (reference sequence). V dropped 3 bases and J dropped 8; count of bases not matched to a gene: 8.

This clone was seen only once. V gene TRBV30 combines with J gene TRBJ1-5, with 11 bases aligning to TRBD1. Germline values: CDR1 GTSNPN, CDR2 SVGIG (reference sequence). The CDR3 extends over 17 amino acids. V trimming: 6 bases; J trimming: 2 bases; junction bases outside the gene matches: 12. The CDR3 DNA reads as TGTGCCTGTACGTATAGGACAGGGGGCTTGGGCAATCAGCCCCAGCATTTT. It encodes CACTYRTGGLGNQPQHF.

The genes are TRBV5-1 and TRBJ2-1; 8 bases map to TRBD2. The V segment lost 0 bases and the J segment 5 bases; nucleotides outside the gene matches: 7. Germline V lookup: CDR1 SGHRS, CDR2 YFSETQ. The CDR3 spans 16 residues. The CDR3 protein is CASSLASGSTNNEQFF. The CDR3 coding sequence is TGCGCCAGCAGCTTGGCAAGCGGGAGTACGAACAATGAGCAGTTCTTC.

The rearrangement joins TRBV6-5 to TRBJ1-2; 7 positions match TRBD1. V was pared by 5 bases and J by 3 bases, with 6 bases of the junction left unmatched. CDR1 is MNHEY, CDR2 SVGAGI, per germline. This CDR3 is 14 amino acids long. CDR3 protein: CASSPDRDDYGYTF. Here the CDR3 DNA reads TGTGCCAGCAGTCCTGACAGGGACGACTATGGCTACACCTTC.